This record concerns one T cell receptor beta chain sequence. The antigen is not known. This sample was included in a study of T-cell reconstitution after alpha-beta-depleted transplantation in children. Molecular barcoding with unique molecular identifiers was used for the TCRbeta library. MiXCR was run by TCRdb on the PCR reads, yielding one entry per CDR3 protein. The table shows 540,000 or so distinct CDR3 sequences, with roughly 23% occurring only once. Germline CDR1 reads MNHNS; CDR2 reads SASEGT. V was shortened by 5 bases and J by 6 bases, with 11 bases between the two germline ends. The CDR3 contains 13 residues. Study-wide findings and caveats: Surviving recipient T cells and thymic progenitors accounted for the high day-60 TCRbeta diversity observed in some patients. Newly produced T cells mostly accounted for T-cell counts and diversity one year post-transplant. Two months or so post-transplant, alpha-beta T cells reportedly derived from several hundred expanded graft clones.

The origin of this receptor is a boy under three years old who had a stem cell transplant for acute myeloid leukemia, so the T cells may come from the graft donor. The rearrangement uses TRBV6-1 and TRBJ2-1, with D perhaps matching TRBD2 (5 bases). The sequencing used PBMCs, mostly from graft donor cells, collected 360 days after TCRalphabeta/CD19-depleted stem cell transplant. CDR3 coding DNA: TGTGCCAGCAGTCAGAGTCGGGGCAATGAGCAGTTCTTC. It translates to CASSQSRGNEQFF.